This entry lists 12 T cell receptor beta chains sequenced from one sample in a study of vaccination and CD4 T cells after COVID-19. Their cognate antigens are unknown. Treatment given: roughly 10-day PBMC culture with coronavirus spike peptide pools or control peptides (ViraFEST assay). Sequence data for DNA of cultured CD4+ T cells were generated by the Oncomine TCR Beta short-read assay. One entry per CDR3 protein results from TCRdb running MiXCR on the PCR reads. This table holds 3,400 or so distinct CDR3 sequences, over 35% found once. The material sequenced was CD4+ T cells from blood, cultured in vitro. These receptor sequences come from a human donor who had recovered from COVID-19.

There are a few counts of this clonotype. The genes are TRBV25-1 and TRBJ1-1; no firm D call. Trimming cost V 6 bases and J 4 bases, with 9 bases left between them. Germline-derived CDR1 and CDR2 are MGHDK and SYGVNS. This CDR3 region has 12 residues. The CDR3: CASRQSSTEAFF. The CDR3 region has the DNA TGTGCCAGCAGACAGAGCTCCACTGAAGCTTTCTTT. Drawing the rest from reference TRBV25-1 and TRBJ1-1, the complete variable domain is EADIYQTPRYLVIGTGKKITLECSQTMGHDKMYWYQQDPGMELHLIHYSYGVNSTEKGDLSSESTVSRIRTEHFPLTLESARPSHTSQYLCASRQSSTEAFFGQGTRLTVV.

There are a few counts of this clonotype. The junction shows a germline mismatch at one end, possibly a read error. The chain employs TRBV7-7 and TRBJ2-5; D not certain. CDR1 and CDR2 from the germline V gene are SSHAT and FNYEAQ (reference sequence). This CDR3 is 13 amino acids long. The CDR3 nucleotides are TGTGCTAGCAGCCCCCACCAACACGAGACCCAGTACTTC. Amino acids: CASSPHQHETQYF.

The table lists this clonotype with a few counts. The chain uses TRBV6-5 and TRBJ1-6, with 8 bases lining up with TRBD1. The ends lost 2 bases at V and 8 bases at J; junction bases unmatched: 8. The CDR3 runs to 16 residues. Germline-derived CDR1 and CDR2 are MNHEY and SVGAGI. As DNA, the CDR3 is TGTGCCAGCAGTTACACCCCGGACAGGGAACATTCACCCCTCCACTTT. Its translation: CASSYTPDREHSPLHF.

The chain is built from TRBV12-3 or TRBV12-4 and TRBJ1-1, with 9 bases fitting TRBD1. After removal of 3 bases from V and 3 bases from J, the junction contained 8 bases not matched to a gene. The CDR3 sequence is 16 residues long. This CDR3 reads CASSLLGQGIYTEAFF. DNA for the CDR3: TGTGCCAGCAGTTTGTTAGGACAGGGGATTTACACTGAAGCTTTCTTT.

The rearrangement joins TRBV27 to TRBJ1-1; the D is unclear. The CDR3 sequence is 12 residues long. V lost 3 bases to trimming and J lost 8 bases, with 10 bases between them. Germline-derived CDR1 and CDR2 are MNHEY and SMNVEV (reference sequence). The CDR3 DNA follows: TGTGCCAGCAGTTTTAAGGGCCAGGAAGCTTTCTTT. This translates into CASSFKGQEAFF.

The chain employs TRBV6-1 and TRBJ2-2; D possibly matches TRBD1 or TRBD2 (6 bases each). In germline, CDR1 is MNHNS, CDR2 SASEGT. Trimming removed 6 bases at V and 7 bases at J, with 15 bases between. CDR3 length equals 14 residues. The CDR3 sequence is CASSIRGESGELFF. In nucleotides, the CDR3 is TGTGCCAGCAGCATAAGGGGGGAAAGCGGGGAGCTGTTTTTT.

This clonotype was counted only a few times. The chain couples TRBV30 to TRBJ1-1; possibly TRBD1 for D (5 bases). The CDR3 sequence is 13 residues long. Deletions cut 1 base from V and 1 base from J, with 7 bases between. Germline V gives CDR1 GTSNPN, CDR2 SVGIG (reference sequence). CDR3 amino acids: CAWSAGQNTEAFF. Here the CDR3 DNA reads TGTGCCTGGAGTGCAGGGCAGAACACTGAAGCTTTCTTT.

The V gene is TRBV30, the J gene TRBJ2-4; 14 bases are a match to TRBD2. Unmatched junction bases numbered 9, after V lost 3 bases and J lost 8 bases. The germline V gene has CDR1 GTSNPN and CDR2 SVGIG (reference sequence). The CDR3 length is 16 residues. CDR3 nucleotides: TGTGCCTGGAGCCCAGGACTAGCGGGGGGCGGGGACATTCAGTACTTC. It codes for CAWSPGLAGGGDIQYF.

As regards this clonotype: At one of its ends the junction is not consistent with the germline gene, which may arise from a read error. The V call is TRBV11-2, the J call TRBJ2-3; 11 bases are a match to TRBD2. The CDR3 runs to 15 residues. Germline V lookup: CDR1 SGHAT, CDR2 FQNNGV. In DNA form, the CDR3 reads TGTGCCAGCAGCGCTCTAGCGGGGGGAAGGGATACGCACTATTTT. The encoded protein is CASSALAGGRDTHYF.

The CDR3 region is CASRLTGGYGYTF. The DNA of the CDR3 is TGTGCCAGCAGACTTACAGGGGGCTATGGCTACACCTTC. This chain connects TRBV6-2 or TRBV6-3 to TRBJ1-2; TRBD1 matches at 8 bases. The germline V gene encodes CDR1 MNHEY and CDR2 SVGEGT. The CDR3 spans 13 residues. After removal of 6 bases from V and 4 bases from J, the junction contained 4 bases not matched to a gene.

In its sample, this clonotype was seen a few times. The chain links TRBV6-1 to TRBJ2-5; D might be TRBD1 (5 bases). Trimming stripped 7 bases from V and 1 base from J, with 10 bases between. The CDR3 consists of 13 residues. In germline, CDR1 is MNHNS, CDR2 SASEGT. The CDR3 is CASKDSLQETQYF. The CDR3 nucleotides read TGTGCCAGCAAAGACAGTCTCCAAGAGACCCAGTACTTC.

This clonotype is deemed medium-sized. The genes are TRBV30 and TRBJ1-5; D remains unclear. The germline gives CDR1 GTSNPN, CDR2 SVGIG (reference sequence). V was clipped by 2 bases and J by 15 bases, with 20 bases between them. The CDR3 totals 13 residues. The CDR3 nucleotides read TGTGCCTGGAGTCGTTCGGAAGGACTGCTAATGCATTTT. It yields the protein CAWSRSEGLLMHF. Full variable domain (rest looked up from reference TRBV30 and TRBJ1-5): SQTIHQWPATLVQPVGSPLSLECTVEGTSNPNLYWYRQAAGRGLQLLFYSVGIGQISSEVPQNLSASRPQDRQFILSSKKLLLSDSGFYLCAWSRSEGLLMHFGDGTRLSIL.